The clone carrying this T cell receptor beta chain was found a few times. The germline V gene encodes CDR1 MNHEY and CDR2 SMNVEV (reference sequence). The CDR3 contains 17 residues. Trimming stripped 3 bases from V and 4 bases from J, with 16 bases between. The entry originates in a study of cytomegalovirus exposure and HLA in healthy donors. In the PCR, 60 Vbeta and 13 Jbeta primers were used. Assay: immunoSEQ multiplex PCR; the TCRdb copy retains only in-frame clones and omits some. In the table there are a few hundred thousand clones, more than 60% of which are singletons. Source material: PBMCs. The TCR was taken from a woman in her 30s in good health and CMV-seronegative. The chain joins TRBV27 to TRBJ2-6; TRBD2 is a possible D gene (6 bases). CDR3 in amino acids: CASSLTRQSAGANVLTF. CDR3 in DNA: TGTGCCAGCAGTTTGACTAGACAGTCAGCCGGGGCCAACGTCCTGACTTTC.